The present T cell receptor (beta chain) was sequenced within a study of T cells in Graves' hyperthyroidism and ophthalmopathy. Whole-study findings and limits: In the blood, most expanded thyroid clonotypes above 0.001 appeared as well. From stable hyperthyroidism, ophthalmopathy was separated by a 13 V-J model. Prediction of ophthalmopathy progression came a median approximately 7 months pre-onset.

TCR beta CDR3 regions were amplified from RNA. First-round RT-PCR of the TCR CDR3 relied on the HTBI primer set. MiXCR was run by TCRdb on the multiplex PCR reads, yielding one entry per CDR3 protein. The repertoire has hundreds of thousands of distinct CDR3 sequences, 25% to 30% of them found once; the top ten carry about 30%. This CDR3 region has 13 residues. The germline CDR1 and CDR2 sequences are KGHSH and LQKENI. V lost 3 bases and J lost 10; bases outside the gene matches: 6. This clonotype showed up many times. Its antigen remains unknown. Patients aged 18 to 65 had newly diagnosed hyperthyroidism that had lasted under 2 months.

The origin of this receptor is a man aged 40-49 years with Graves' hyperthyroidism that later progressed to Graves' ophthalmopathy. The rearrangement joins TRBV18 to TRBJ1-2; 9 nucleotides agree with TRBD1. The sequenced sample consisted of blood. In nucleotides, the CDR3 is TGTGCCAGCTCACCGTCACAGGGGGCTCACTACACCTTC. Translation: CASSPSQGAHYTF.